This T cell receptor (beta chain) was found in a study of beta chain features in type 1 diabetes. Overall study context: Comparable age, gender and cell yields were observed in patients relative to healthy donors. About 110 million sorted cells were examined across all samples.

The authors reverse transcribed all of the isolated RNA, so sequencing captured expressed TCRB transcripts. The repertoire was sequenced with immunoSEQ multiplex PCR; TCRdb's copy has only in-frame clones and lacks some. The table lists hundreds of thousands of clones, roughly an eighth of them singletons. Points from the study as a whole: A closer apparent resemblance between naive, central memory and Treg TCRB repertoires was seen in patients than in healthy donors. Insertions were fewer and deletions more numerous at VDJ junctions in type 1 diabetes patients. Moderately but significantly shorter TCRB CDR3s were found in Type 1 diabetes patients in all four CD4+ subsets.

Remarks on this clone: As yet, its antigen is unknown.

V lost 10 bases and J 1 base, leaving 11 bases between the germline ends. CDR3 length: 13 amino acids. CDR1 is ENHRY, CDR2 SYGVKD, per germline. The sample comprised naive CD4+ T cells from blood. This rearrangement joins TRBV10-3 to TRBJ2-1, with a possible D match to TRBD2 (6 bases). This clonotype originated in a man aged 18 to 29 with type 1 diabetes. CDR3 region: CATGAGSYNEQFF. The CDR3 DNA sequence: TGTGCCACCGGCGCGGGATCCTACAATGAGCAGTTCTTC.